This T cell receptor beta chain is from a study of blood T cell repertoires in COVID-19. This CDR3 spans 15 amino acids. The V gene's germline CDR1 is MNHNY and CDR2 SVGAGI (reference sequence). The ends were cut back, 4 bases at V and 7 bases at J, with 17 bases in the middle. Measured with immunoSEQ multiplex PCR; TCRdb has only the in-frame clones, and not every one. The sample contains roughly 150,000 clones, roughly 91% of which appear only once. The sequenced sample consisted of peripheral blood. This chain connects TRBV6-6 to TRBJ1-5; D remains unclear. The source of this sequence is a man between 18 and 35 years old with COVID-19, enrolled during active disease. In DNA, the CDR3 is TGTGCCAGCAGTTCAAAGGCCGGAGGGATCCAGCCCCAGCATTTT. It is translated as CASSSKAGGIQPQHF.